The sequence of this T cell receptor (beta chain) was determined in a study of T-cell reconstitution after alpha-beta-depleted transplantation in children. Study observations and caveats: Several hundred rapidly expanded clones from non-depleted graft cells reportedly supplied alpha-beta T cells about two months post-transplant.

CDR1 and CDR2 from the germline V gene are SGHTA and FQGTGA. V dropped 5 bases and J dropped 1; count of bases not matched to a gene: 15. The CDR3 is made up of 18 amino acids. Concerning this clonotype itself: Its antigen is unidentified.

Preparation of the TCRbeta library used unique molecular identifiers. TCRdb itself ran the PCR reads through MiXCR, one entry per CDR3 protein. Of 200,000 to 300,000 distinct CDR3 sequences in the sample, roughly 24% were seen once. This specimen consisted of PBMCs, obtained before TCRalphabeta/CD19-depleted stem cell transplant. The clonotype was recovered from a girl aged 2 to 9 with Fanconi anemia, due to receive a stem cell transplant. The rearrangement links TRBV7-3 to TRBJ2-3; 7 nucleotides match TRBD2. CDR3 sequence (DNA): TGTGCCAGCAGCCCCCAGGCTAGCGGTGTGTCAGGCACAGATACGCAGTATTTT. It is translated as CASSPQASGVSGTDTQYF.